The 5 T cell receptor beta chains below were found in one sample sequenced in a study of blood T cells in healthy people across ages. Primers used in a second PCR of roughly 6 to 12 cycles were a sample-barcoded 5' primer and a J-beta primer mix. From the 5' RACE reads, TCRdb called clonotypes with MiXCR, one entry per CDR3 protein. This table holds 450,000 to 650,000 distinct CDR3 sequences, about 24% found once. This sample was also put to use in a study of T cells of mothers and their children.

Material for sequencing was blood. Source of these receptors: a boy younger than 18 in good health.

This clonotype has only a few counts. Here the CDR3 DNA reads TGTGCCAGCAGCTTAGAGCGCCCGTGGGAGCAGTACTTC. The encoded protein is CASSLERPWEQYF. The V call is TRBV7-9, the J call TRBJ2-7; D remains ambiguous. The CDR3 runs 13 residues. Germline V gene data show CDR1 as SEHNR and CDR2 as FQNEAQ (reference sequence). With 1 base removed from V and 7 bases from J, the gap between germline ends came to 11 bases.

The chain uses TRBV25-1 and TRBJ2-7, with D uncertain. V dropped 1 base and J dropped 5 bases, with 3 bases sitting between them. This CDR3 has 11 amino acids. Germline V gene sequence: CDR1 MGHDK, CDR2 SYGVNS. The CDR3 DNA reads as TGTGCCAGCAGTGAATGGGACGAGCAGTACTTC. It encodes CASSEWDEQYF.

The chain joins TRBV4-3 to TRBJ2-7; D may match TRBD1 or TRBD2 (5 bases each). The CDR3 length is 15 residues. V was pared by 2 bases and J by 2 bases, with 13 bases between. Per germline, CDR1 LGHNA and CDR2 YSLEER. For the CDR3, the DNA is TGCGCCAGCAGCCAATCGGGGACCTCAGCCTACGAGCAGTACTTC. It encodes CASSQSGTSAYEQYF.

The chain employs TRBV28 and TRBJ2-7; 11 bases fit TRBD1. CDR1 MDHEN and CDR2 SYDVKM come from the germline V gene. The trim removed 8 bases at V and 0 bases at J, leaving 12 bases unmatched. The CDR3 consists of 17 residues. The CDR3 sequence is CASQGQGVTSSSYEQYF. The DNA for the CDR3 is TGTGCCAGCCAGGGACAGGGGGTTACTTCAAGCTCCTACGAGCAGTACTTC.

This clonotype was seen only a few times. The CDR3 spells CASSDSFYEQFF. The CDR3 DNA is TGTGCCAGCAGTGACAGCTTCTATGAGCAGTTCTTC. This chain connects TRBV2 to TRBJ2-5; D remains ambiguous. The end of the DNA fits TRBJ2-1 better, so the J call may be wrong. Germline values: CDR1 SNHLY, CDR2 FYNNEI. CDR3 size: 12 residues.